A selection of T cell receptor beta chains follows, all from one sample in a study of T cell responses to AZD1222 COVID-19 vaccine. Assay used: immunoSEQ multiplex PCR; TCRdb lists only in-frame clones, some missing. Found here are approximately 140,000 clones, around 91% of them singletons; the top ten hold less than 5.5%. This sample comprised peripheral blood, obtained on day 0 of AZD1222 vaccination. These receptors were taken from an adult in good health. Each CDR3 is given with its conserved first and last residue. The D gene is left open where the match is weak. Clone size is given for some rows only: seen once, a few or many times, or a class if the clone is expanded.

>.|TRBV2|TRBJ2-7|.
TGTGCCAGCAGTGAAAGTGGAGAGGAGGGGGTCCCCTCCTACGAGCAGTACTTC
CASSESGEEGVPSYEQYF
>.|TRBV28|TRBJ1-2|TRBD1
TGTGCCAGCAGGGAATCCGGGACAGGGGGCCTCTATGGCTACACCTTC
CASRESGTGGLYGYTF
>.|TRBV5-5|TRBJ2-3|.
TGTGCCAGCAGCTTAAGCGGCACAGATACGCAGTATTTT
CASSLSGTDTQYF
>.|TRBV27|TRBJ1-5|.
TGTGCCAGCAGTCGATGGGACACCAGGTTGGGCAATCAGCCCCAGCATTTT
CASSRWDTRLGNQPQHF
>.|TRBV9|TRBJ2-2|.
TGTGCCAGCAGGAGGGGTTCGGCCGGGGAGCTGTTTTTT
CASRRGSAGELFF
>.|TRBV4-1|TRBJ2-1|TRBD1
TGCGCCAGCAGCCAAGTAGGGACAGCGGTCCGGGTCGGGCAGTTCTTC
CASSQVGTAVRVGQFF
>.|TRBV6-2/TRBV6-3|TRBJ2-1|.
TGTGCCAGCAGTTACCGCATTGGTAATGAGCAGTTCTTC
CASSYRIGNEQFF
>.|TRBV11-2|TRBJ2-7|.
TGTGCCAGCAGCCCATGGACAGACCTCTACGAGCAGTACTTC
CASSPWTDLYEQYF
>.|TRBV3-1/TRBV3-2|TRBJ2-7|.
TGTGCCAGCAGCCAAGATCTCTTGGGCAGCTACGAGCAGTACTTC
CASSQDLLGSYEQYF
>.|TRBV5-8|TRBJ2-3|TRBD1
TGTGCCAGCAGCCTGAAGACAGGGTACCTTGGCACAGATACGCAGTATTTT
CASSLKTGYLGTDTQYF
>.|TRBV21-1|TRBJ2-7|.
TGTGCCAGCAGCAAAGAGGCCGTGTGCCTCCTAAAGCCCTACGAGCAGTACTTC
CASSKEAVCLLKPYEQYF
>once|TRBV28|TRBJ2-7|.
TGTGCCAGCAGTTTATCGGGGAGCTCCTACGAGCAGTACTTC
CASSLSGSSYEQYF
>.|TRBV10-3|TRBJ2-1|.
TGTGCCATCAGTGGGGGAGTGGGAGCCTTAACAGAGCAGTTCTTC
CAISGGVGALTEQFF
>.|TRBV18|TRBJ2-7|TRBD1
TGTGCCAGCTCACCATTGGGACAGGACCACGAGCAGTACTTC
CASSPLGQDHEQYF
>.|TRBV9|TRBJ2-2|TRBD1
TGTGCCAGCAGCTCCACAGGGGGCGTTTCGGCCGGGGAGCTGTTTTTT
CASSSTGGVSAGELFF
>.|TRBV7-2|TRBJ1-6|TRBD1
TGTGCCAGCAGCCCCCGCGCCGGGACAGGGTACACCCTCCACTTT
CASSPRAGTGYTLHF
>.|TRBV5-1|TRBJ1-5|.
TGCGCCAGCAGCCAAGCGACGGACGGAGACAATCAGCCCCAGCATTTT
CASSQATDGDNQPQHF
>.|TRBV7-6|TRBJ2-1|.
TGTGCCAGCAGCCCCCGAGGGGCCGCCTACAATGAGCAGTTCTTC
CASSPRGAAYNEQFF
>.|TRBV6-2/TRBV6-3|TRBJ1-1|.
TGTGCCAGCAGTTACTCGGTGGGGGGGAGTACTGAAGCTTTCTTT
CASSYSVGGSTEAFF
>.|TRBV28|TRBJ1-6|.
TGTGCCAGCAGTCCGTCCGACTACGGGTCACCCCTCCACTTT
CASSPSDYGSPLHF
>.|TRBV4-1|TRBJ1-5|.
TGCGCCAGCAGCCAAATTCAGGGGAACAATCAGCCCCAGCATTTT
CASSQIQGNNQPQHF
>.|TRBV9|TRBJ1-2|TRBD1
TGTGCCAGCAGCCCTCTGGGAGGACAGGCCTATGGCTACACCTTC
CASSPLGGQAYGYTF
>.|TRBV12-3/TRBV12-4|TRBJ1-6|.
TGTGCCAGCAGTTTCCCCGGCAACTCACCCCTCCACTTT
CASSFPGNSPLHF
>.|TRBV2|TRBJ1-1|.
TGTGCCAGCAGGGAGTTCACTGAAGCTTTCTTT
CASREFTEAFF
>.|TRBV7-2|TRBJ2-1|TRBD1
TGTGCCAGCAGCTCCAGACAGGGGCAGTTCTTC
CASSSRQGQFF
>.|TRBV20-1|TRBJ1-1|.
TGCAGTGCTAGTGGTCCGACTGCGATGAACACTGAAGCTTTCTTT
CSASGPTAMNTEAFF
>.|TRBV28|TRBJ1-2|.
TGTGCCAGCAGTCGGTTTCGGGGCGTAGGCACATATGGCTACACCTTC
CASSRFRGVGTYGYTF
>.|TRBV6-2/TRBV6-3|TRBJ1-5|.
TGTGCCAGCAGTGATTATAGCAATCAGCCCCAGCATTTT
CASSDYSNQPQHF
>.|TRBV5-1|TRBJ2-7|.
TGCGCCAGCAGCCATGGCAGGGGTTACTCGTACGAGCAGTACTTC
CASSHGRGYSYEQYF
>.|TRBV19|TRBJ2-2|.
TGTGCCAGTAGTATCTCGGGAGCTGGGACCGGGGAGCTGTTTTTT
CASSISGAGTGELFF
>.|TRBV9|TRBJ1-3|.
TGTGCCAGCAGGCCGGTGGCGGGGCCCGGAAACACCATATATTTT
CASRPVAGPGNTIYF
>.|TRBV9|TRBJ1-5|.
TGTGCCAGCAGCGTAGGAGGTAGCAATCAGCCCCAGCATTTT
CASSVGGSNQPQHF
>.|TRBV4-3|TRBJ2-6|.
TGCGCCAGCAGCCAAGAGGGAACATCGAGCTCTGGGGCCAACGTCCTGACTTTC
CASSQEGTSSSGANVLTF
>.|TRBV6-2/TRBV6-3|TRBJ2-3|.
TGTGCCAGCAGTTTAGACAGCGGATTAACAGATACGCAGTATTTT
CASSLDSGLTDTQYF
>.|TRBV11-2|TRBJ2-7|.
TGTGCCAGCAGCCACAGCCAAGGGTCAACCTACGAGCAGTACTTC
CASSHSQGSTYEQYF
>.|TRBV19|TRBJ1-2|.
TGTGCCAGTAGTACCGCCTTGGAGCCGGGGGATGGCTACACCTTC
CASSTALEPGDGYTF
>.|TRBV4-2|TRBJ2-2|TRBD2
TGTGCCAGCAGCCAAGGGACTAGCGGGGATCCGGGGACCGGGGAGCTGTTTTTT
CASSQGTSGDPGTGELFF
>.|TRBV5-6|TRBJ1-5|.
TGTGCCAGCAGCGGAGTCGCACCAGGAGGTCAGCCCCAGCATTTT
CASSGVAPGGQPQHF
>.|TRBV2|TRBJ1-2|.
TGTGCCAGCTCTATCGGGGGGCAGGGCTACACCTTC
CASSIGGQGYTF
>.|TRBV7-9|TRBJ2-3|.
TGTGCCAGCAGCTTAGGGGGGGCAGATACGCAGTATTTT
CASSLGGADTQYF
>.|TRBV4-1|TRBJ2-1|TRBD1
TGCGCCAGCAGCCAAGGTACCGCCGGACAGGGGATTAGGGATGAGCAGTTCTTC
CASSQGTAGQGIRDEQFF
>.|TRBV19|TRBJ1-5|.
TGTGCCAGTAGTATAGGGGCCCTACAGGGATGGGATCAGCCCCAGCATTTT
CASSIGALQGWDQPQHF
>.|TRBV6-6|TRBJ1-1|.
TGTGCCAGCAGAGCCGGGGTAGGCACTGAAGCTTTCTTT
CASRAGVGTEAFF
>.|TRBV7-8|TRBJ1-3|.
TGTGCCAGCAGCTCACTTCCCTGGGGTCAGGGTGGAAACACCATATATTTT
CASSSLPWGQGGNTIYF
>.|TRBV28|TRBJ2-7|TRBD1
TGTGCCAGCAGTTTGCGGACAGGCAACTACGAGCAGTACTTC
CASSLRTGNYEQYF
>.|TRBV7-8|TRBJ2-2|TRBD1
TGTGCCAGCAGCCCGACAGGGCCCGGGGAGCTGTTTTTT
CASSPTGPGELFF
>.|TRBV20-1|TRBJ2-7|.
TGCAGTGCACAGAGCTCCTACGAGCAGTACTTC
CSAQSSYEQYF
>.|TRBV5-5|TRBJ2-7|.
TGTGCCAGCAGCTTGTATAATCAGGGTACCTACGAGCAGTACTTC
CASSLYNQGTYEQYF
>once|TRBV6-2/TRBV6-3|TRBJ1-5|.
TGTGCCAGCAGTTATGGGATCCAGGACAGCTTCTATCAGCCCCAGCATTTT
CASSYGIQDSFYQPQHF
>once|TRBV13|TRBJ1-2|.
TGTGCCAGCAGCTCACTAGTCGGTTATGGCTACACCTTC
CASSSLVGYGYTF
>.|TRBV4-3|TRBJ1-1|.
TGCGCCAGCAGCCAAGATTCGATGTACCCGAACACTGAAGCTTTCTTT
CASSQDSMYPNTEAFF